This entry describes one T cell receptor beta chain. J lost 4 bases, V lost 4 bases, and 8 bases had no gene match. Germline V gives CDR1 MGHRA, CDR2 YSYEKL. This CDR3 is built from 15 residues. The data were obtained in a study of blood T cell repertoires in COVID-19. About the research overall: Samples representing acute and convalescent COVID-19 were sourced from the United States, Italy and Spain. The cDNA or gDNA used as material had been derived from T cells, B-cell-depleted T cells, or PBMCs.

Under the authors' procedure: Amplifying reference gene primers gave estimates of nucleated cell counts. Repertoires were generated with immunoSEQ multiplex PCR, while TCRdb's copy carries only in-frame clones and drops some. That table gives V, J and clone size, and the DNA gave D and trimming. The repertoire holds 150,000 to 160,000 clones, with 75% to 80% as singletons. V and J are TRBV4-1 and TRBJ1-2, with TRBD1 matching 8 bases. The TCR was taken from a man aged 80 or over with acute or convalescent COVID-19. The sequenced sample consisted of peripheral blood. The DNA for the CDR3 is TGCGCCAGCAGCCCCCCCGGCGGACAGGGCTATGGCTACACCTTC. Its translation is CASSPPGGQGYGYTF.